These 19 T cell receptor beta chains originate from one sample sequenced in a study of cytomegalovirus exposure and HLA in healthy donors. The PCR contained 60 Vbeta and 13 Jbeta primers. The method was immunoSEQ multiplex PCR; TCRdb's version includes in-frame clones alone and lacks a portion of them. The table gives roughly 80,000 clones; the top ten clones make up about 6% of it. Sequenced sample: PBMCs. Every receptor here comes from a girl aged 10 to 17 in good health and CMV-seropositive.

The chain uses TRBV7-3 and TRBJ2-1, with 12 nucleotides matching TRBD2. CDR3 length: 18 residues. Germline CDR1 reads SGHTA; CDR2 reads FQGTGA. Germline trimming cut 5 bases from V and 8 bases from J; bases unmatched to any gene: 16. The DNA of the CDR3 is TGTGCCAGCAGCCTCCGACTAGCGGGGGACACTGGGCTCGATGAGCAGTTCTTC. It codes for CASSLRLAGDTGLDEQFF.

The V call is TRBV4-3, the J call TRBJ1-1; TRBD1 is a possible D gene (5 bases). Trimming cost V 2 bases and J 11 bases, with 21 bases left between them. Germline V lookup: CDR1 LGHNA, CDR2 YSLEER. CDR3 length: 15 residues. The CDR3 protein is CASSQRVGGQGGAFF. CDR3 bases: TGCGCCAGCAGCCAAAGGGTGGGGGGTCAGGGAGGCGCTTTCTTT.

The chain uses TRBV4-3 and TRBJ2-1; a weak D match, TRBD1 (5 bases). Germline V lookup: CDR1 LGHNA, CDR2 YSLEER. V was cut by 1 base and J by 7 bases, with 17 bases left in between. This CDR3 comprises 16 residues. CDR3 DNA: TGCGCCAGCAGCCAAGGGGCGGCAGGGAAGGGGAATGAGCAGTTCTTC. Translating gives CASSQGAAGKGNEQFF.

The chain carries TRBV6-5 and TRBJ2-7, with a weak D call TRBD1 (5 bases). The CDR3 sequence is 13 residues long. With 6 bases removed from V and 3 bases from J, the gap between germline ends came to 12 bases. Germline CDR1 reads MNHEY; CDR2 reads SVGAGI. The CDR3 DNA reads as TGTGCCAGCAGACCAGGGTATCGCTACGAGCAGTACTTC. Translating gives CASRPGYRYEQYF.

The CDR3 DNA reads TGCGCCAGCAGCCAAGACTTGGACAGGGTTTCAAGGTCAGCTTTCTTT. It specifies CASSQDLDRVSRSAFF. The chain has TRBV4-3 and TRBJ1-1; the match to TRBD1 covers 8 bases. The CDR3 runs to 16 residues. The V and J ends lost 0 bases and 10 bases, in that order; junction bases with no gene match: 13. Germline assignment: CDR1 LGHNA and CDR2 YSLEER.

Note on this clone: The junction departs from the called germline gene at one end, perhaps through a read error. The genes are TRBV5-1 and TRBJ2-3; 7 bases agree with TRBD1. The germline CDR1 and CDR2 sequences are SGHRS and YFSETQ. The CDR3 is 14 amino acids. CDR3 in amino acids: CASRYRGGTDKQYF. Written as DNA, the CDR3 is TGCGCCAGCAGGTACAGGGGCGGCACAGATAAGCAGTATTTT.

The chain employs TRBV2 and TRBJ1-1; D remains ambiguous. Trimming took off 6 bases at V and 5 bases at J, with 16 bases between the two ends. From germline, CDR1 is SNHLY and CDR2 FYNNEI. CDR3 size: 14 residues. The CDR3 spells CASSKLEGDTEAFF. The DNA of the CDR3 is TGTGCCAGCAGCAAATTAGAGGGAGATACTGAAGCTTTCTTT.

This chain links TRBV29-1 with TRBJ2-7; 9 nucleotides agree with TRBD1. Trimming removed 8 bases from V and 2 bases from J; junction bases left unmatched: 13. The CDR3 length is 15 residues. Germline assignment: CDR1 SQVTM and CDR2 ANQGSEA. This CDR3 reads CSPFGGDRDTYEQYV. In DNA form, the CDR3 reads TGCAGCCCCTTTGGGGGGGACAGGGACACCTACGAGCAGTACGTC.

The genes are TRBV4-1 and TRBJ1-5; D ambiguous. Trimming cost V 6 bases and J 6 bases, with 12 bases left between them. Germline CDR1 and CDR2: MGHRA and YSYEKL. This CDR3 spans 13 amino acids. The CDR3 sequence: CASSRGPGQPQHF. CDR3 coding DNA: TGCGCCAGCAGTCGAGGCCCGGGTCAGCCCCAGCATTTT.

The CDR3 DNA follows: TGTGCCAGCAGTTACGGCGGGGAAACCAATGAGCAGTTCTTC. Its translation: CASSYGGETNEQFF. The chain joins TRBV6-5 to TRBJ2-1; D might be TRBD2 (6 bases). The CDR3 runs to 14 residues. V shed 2 bases and J shed 6 bases, with 11 bases lying between them. From germline, CDR1 is MNHEY and CDR2 SVGAGI.

The CDR3 nucleotides are TGCGCCACCCTTCCGGACAGGGCACCCCACGAGCAGTACTTC. Amino acid sequence: CATLPDRAPHEQYF. This sequence joins TRBV10-1 and TRBJ2-7; 8 positions agree with TRBD1. The germline gives CDR1 WNHNN, CDR2 SYGVQD (reference sequence). CDR3 length: 14 amino acids. The J segment lost 5 bases and the V segment lost 10 bases, leaving 13 bases of the junction unmatched.

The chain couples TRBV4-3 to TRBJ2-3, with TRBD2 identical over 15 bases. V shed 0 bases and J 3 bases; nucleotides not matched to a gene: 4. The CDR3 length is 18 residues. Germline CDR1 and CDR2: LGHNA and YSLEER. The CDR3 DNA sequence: TGCGCCAGCAGCCAAGATCCGGGACTAGCGGGGGGAACAGATACGCAGTATTTT. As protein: CASSQDPGLAGGTDTQYF.

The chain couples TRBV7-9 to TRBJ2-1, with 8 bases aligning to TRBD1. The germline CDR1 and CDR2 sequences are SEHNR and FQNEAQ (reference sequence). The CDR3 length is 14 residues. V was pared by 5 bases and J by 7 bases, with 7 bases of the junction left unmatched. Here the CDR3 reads CASSPQGALNEQFF. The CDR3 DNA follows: TGTGCCAGCAGCCCTCAGGGGGCGCTTAATGAGCAGTTCTTC.

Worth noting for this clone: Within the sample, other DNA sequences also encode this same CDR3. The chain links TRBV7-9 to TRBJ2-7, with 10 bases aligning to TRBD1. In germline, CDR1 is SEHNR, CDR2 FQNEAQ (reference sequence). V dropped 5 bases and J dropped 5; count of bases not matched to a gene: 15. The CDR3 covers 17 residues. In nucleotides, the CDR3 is TGTGCCAGCAGCAATCTCGAAAAAGGACAGGGGGACCACGAGCAGTACTTC. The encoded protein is CASSNLEKGQGDHEQYF.

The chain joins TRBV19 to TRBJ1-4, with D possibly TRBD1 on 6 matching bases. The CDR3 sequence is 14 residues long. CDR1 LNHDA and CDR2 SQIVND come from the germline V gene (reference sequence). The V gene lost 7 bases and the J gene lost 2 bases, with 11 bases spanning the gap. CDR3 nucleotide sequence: TGTGCCAGTACCTCGGACAGTACTAATGAAAAACTGTTTTTT. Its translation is CASTSDSTNEKLFF.

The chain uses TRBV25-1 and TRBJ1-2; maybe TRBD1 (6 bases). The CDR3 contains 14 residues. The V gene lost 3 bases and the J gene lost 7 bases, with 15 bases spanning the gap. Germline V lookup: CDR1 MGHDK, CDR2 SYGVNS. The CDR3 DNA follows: TGTGCCAGCAGTGAGTTGTACAGGGCCGGTGGCTACACCTTC. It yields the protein CASSELYRAGGYTF.

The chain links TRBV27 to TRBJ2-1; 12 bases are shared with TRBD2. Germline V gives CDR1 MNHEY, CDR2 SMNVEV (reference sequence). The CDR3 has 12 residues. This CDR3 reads CASSGGANEQFF. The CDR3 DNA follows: TGTGCTTCTAGCGGGGGGGCCAATGAGCAGTTCTTC.

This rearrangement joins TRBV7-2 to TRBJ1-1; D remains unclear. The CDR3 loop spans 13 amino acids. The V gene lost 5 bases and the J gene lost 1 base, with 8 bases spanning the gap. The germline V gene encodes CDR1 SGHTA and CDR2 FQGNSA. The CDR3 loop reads CASSQQENTEAFF. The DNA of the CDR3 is TGTGCCAGCAGCCAACAAGAGAACACTGAAGCTTTCTTT.

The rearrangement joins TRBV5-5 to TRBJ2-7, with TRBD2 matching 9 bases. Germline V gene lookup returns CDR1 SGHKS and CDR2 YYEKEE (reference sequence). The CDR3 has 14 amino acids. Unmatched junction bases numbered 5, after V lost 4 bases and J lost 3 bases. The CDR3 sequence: CASSAGGTNYEQYF. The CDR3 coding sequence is TGTGCCAGCAGCGCGGGAGGGACGAACTACGAGCAGTACTTC.